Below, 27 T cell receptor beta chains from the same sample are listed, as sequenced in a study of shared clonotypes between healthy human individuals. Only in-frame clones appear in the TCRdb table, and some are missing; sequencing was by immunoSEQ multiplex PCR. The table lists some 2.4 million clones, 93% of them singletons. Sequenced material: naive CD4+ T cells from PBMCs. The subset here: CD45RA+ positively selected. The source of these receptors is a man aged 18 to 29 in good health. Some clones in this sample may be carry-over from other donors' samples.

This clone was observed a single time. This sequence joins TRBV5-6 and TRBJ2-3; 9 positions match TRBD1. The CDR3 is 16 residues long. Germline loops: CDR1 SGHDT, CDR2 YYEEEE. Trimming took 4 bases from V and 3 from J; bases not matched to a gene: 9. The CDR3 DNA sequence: TGTGCCAGCAGCCCAGGGTTGGACAGGGGTACAGATACGCAGTATTTT. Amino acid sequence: CASSPGLDRGTDTQYF.

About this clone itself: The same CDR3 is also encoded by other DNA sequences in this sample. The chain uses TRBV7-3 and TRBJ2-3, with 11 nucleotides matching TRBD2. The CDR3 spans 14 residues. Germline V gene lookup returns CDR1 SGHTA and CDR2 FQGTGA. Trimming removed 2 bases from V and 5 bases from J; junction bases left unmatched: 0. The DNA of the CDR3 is TGTGCCAGCAGCTTAGGGACTAGCGGAGATACGCAGTATTTT. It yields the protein CASSLGTSGDTQYF.

DNA of the CDR3: TGTGCCAGCAGGGGGACTGGGACCCAGTACTTC. It is translated as CASRGTGTQYF. The chain uses TRBV28 and TRBJ2-5, with D perhaps matching TRBD2 (6 bases). Per germline, CDR1 MDHEN and CDR2 SYDVKM. The CDR3 is made up of 11 amino acids. Trimming took off 6 bases at V and 7 bases at J, with 9 bases between the two ends.

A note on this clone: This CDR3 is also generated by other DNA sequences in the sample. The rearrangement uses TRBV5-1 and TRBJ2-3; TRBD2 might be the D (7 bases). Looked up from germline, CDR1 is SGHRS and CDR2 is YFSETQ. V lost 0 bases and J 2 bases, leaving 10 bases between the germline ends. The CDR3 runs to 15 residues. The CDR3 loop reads CASSLEGGPTDTQYF. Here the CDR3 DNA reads TGCGCCAGCAGCTTGGAGGGGGGGCCCACAGATACGCAGTATTTT.

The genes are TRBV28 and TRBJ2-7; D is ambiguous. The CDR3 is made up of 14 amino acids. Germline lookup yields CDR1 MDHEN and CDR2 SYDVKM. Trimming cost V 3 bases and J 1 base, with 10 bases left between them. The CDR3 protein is CASSFMTDSYEQYF. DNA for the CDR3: TGTGCCAGCAGTTTCATGACGGATTCCTACGAGCAGTACTTC.

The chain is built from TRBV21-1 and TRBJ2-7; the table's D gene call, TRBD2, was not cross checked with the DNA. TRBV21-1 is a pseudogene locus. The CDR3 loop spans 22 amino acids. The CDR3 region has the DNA TGTGCCAGCAGCGCCCCCGGGACTAGCGGGTCACCCGGGAGGACCATCTCCTACGAGCAGTACTTC. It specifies CASSAPGTSGSPGRTISYEQYF.

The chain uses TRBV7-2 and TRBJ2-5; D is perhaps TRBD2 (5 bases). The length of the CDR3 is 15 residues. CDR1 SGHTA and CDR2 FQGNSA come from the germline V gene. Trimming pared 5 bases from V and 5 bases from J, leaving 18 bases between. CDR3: CASSLTWGAGETQYF. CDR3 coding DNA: TGTGCCAGCAGCCTCACATGGGGAGCTGGGGAGACCCAGTACTTC.

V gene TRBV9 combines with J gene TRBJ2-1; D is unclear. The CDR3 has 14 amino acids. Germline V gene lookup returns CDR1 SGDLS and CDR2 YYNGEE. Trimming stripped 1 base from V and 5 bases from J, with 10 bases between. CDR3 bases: TGTGCCAGCAGCGTATCGCCCTGGAACAATGAGCAGTTCTTC. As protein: CASSVSPWNNEQFF.

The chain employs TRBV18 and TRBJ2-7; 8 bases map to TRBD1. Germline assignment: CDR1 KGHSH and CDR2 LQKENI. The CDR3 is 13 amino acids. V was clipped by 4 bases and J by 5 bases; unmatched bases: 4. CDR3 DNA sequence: TGTGCCAGCTCACTCGACAGGGGCGACGAGCAGTACTTC. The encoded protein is CASSLDRGDEQYF.

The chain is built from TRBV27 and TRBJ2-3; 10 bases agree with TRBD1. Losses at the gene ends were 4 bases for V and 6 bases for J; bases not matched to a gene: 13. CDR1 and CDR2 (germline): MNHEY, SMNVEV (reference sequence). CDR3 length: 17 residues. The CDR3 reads CASSWDQTGGFLDTQYF. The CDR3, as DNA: TGTGCCAGCAGTTGGGATCAGACAGGGGGCTTCTTGGATACGCAGTATTTT.

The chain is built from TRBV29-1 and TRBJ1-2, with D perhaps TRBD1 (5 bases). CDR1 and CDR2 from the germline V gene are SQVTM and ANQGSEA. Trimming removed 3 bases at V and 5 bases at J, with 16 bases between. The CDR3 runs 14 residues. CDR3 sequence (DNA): TGCAGCGTTGACCGATCGGGGGGACCGTATGGCTACACCTTC. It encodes CSVDRSGGPYGYTF.

CDR3 nucleotides: TGTGCCAGCGGTCCTACCGGGACTACAGGAGATACGCAGTATTTT. This encodes CASGPTGTTGDTQYF. The chain recombines TRBV6-1 with TRBJ2-3; TRBD2 matches at 7 bases. The germline V gene has CDR1 MNHNS and CDR2 SASEGT. This CDR3 has 15 residues. V shed 8 bases and J 5 bases; nucleotides not matched to a gene: 13.

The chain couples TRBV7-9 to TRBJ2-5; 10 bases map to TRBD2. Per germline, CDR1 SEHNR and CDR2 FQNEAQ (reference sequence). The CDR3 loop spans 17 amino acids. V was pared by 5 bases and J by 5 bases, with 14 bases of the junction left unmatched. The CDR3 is CASSPRRPAGGSETQYF. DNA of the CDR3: TGTGCCAGCAGCCCTCGGAGGCCAGCGGGAGGGTCCGAGACCCAGTACTTC. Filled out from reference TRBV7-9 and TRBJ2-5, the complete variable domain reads DTGVSQNPRHKITKRGQNVTFRCDPISEHNRLYWYRQTLGQGPEFLTYFQNEAQLEKSRLLSDRFSAERPKGSFSTLEIQRTEQGDSAMYLCASSPRRPAGGSETQYFGPGTRLLVL.

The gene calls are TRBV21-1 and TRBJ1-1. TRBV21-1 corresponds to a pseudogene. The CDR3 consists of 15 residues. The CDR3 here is CASSKGLSGSTEAFF. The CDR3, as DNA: TGTGCCAGCAGCAAAGGTTTGAGTGGTAGCACTGAAGCTTTCTTT.

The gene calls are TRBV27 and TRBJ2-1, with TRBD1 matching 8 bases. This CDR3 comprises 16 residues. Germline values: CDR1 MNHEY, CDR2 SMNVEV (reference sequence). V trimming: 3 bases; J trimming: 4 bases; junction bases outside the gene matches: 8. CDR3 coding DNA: TGTGCCAGCAGTTTCTTTTCCCAGGGGGCGTACAATGAGCAGTTCTTC. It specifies CASSFFSQGAYNEQFF.

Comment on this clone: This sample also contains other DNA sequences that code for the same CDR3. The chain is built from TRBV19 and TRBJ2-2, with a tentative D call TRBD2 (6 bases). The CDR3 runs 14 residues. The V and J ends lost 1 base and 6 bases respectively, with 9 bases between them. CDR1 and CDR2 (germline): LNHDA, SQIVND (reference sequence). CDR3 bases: TGTGCCAGTAGTATAGGGGGAGGCGCCGGGGAGCTGTTTTTT. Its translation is CASSIGGGAGELFF.

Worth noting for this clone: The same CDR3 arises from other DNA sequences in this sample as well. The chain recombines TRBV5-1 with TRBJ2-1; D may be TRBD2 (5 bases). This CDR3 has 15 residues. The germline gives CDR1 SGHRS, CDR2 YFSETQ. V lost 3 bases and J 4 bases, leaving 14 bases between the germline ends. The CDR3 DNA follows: TGCGCCAGCAGCTCCGGTCTAGCATCGTACAATGAGCAGTTCTTC. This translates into CASSSGLASYNEQFF. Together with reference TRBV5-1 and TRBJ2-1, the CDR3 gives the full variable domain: KAGVTQTPRYLIKTRGQQVTLSCSPISGHRSVSWYQQTPGQGLQFLFEYFSETQRNKGNFPGRFSGRQFSNSRSEMNVSTLELGDSALYLCASSSGLASYNEQFFGPGTRLTVL.

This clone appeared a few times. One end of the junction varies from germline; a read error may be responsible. The CDR3 is CASSEQWDSEAFF. The CDR3, as DNA: TGTGCCAGCAGTGAACAGTGGGACTCTGAGGCTTTCTTT. The gene calls are TRBV2 and TRBJ1-1, with D possibly matching TRBD1 (5 bases). Germline loops: CDR1 SNHLY, CDR2 FYNNEI. The CDR3 covers 13 residues.

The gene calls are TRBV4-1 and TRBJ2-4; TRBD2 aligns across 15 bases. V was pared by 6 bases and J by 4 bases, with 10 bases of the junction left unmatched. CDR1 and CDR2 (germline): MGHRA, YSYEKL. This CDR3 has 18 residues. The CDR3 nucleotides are TGCGCCAGCAGTCCGGGACTAGCGGGAGGACGGTCAAAAAACATTCAGTACTTC. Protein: CASSPGLAGGRSKNIQYF.

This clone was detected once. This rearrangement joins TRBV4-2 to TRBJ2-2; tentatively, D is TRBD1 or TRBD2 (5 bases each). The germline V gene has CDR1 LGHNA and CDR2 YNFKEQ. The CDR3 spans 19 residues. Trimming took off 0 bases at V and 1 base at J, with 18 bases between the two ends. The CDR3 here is CASSQDRSGAWRNTGELFF. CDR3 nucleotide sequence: TGTGCCAGCAGCCAAGATAGGTCCGGGGCGTGGAGGAACACCGGGGAGCTGTTTTTT.

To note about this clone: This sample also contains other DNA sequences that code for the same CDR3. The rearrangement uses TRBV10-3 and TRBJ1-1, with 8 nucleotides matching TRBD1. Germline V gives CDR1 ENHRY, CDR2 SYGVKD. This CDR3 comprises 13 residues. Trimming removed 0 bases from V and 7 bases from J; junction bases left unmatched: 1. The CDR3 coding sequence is TGTGCCATCAGTGAGTCTGGACAGGGTGAAGCTTTCTTT. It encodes CAISESGQGEAFF.

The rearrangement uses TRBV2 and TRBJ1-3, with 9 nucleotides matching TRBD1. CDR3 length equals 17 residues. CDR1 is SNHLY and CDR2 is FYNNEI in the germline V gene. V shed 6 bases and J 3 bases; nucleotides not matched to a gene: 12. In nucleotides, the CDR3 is TGTGCCAGCAGCCCCCTACAGGGGGCGGCCTTTGGAAACACCATATATTTT. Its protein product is CASSPLQGAAFGNTIYF.

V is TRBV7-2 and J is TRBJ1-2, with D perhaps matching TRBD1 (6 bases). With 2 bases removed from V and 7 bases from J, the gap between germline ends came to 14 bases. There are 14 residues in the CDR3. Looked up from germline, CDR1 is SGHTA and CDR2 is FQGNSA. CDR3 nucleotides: TGTGCCAGCAGCTTATCAGGGGTACAGGGTGGCTACACCTTC. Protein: CASSLSGVQGGYTF. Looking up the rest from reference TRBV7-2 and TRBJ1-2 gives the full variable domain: GAGVSQSPSNKVTEKGKDVELRCDPISGHTALYWYRQSLGQGLEFLIYFQGNSAPDKSGLPSDRFSAERTGGSVSTLTIQRTQQEDSAVYLCASSLSGVQGGYTFGSGTRLTVV.

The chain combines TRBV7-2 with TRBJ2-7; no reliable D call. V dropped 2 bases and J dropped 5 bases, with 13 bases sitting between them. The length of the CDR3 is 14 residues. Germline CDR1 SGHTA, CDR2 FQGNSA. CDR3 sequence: CASSLRLGLNEQYF. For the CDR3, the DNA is TGTGCCAGCAGCTTAAGGCTAGGATTGAACGAGCAGTACTTC.

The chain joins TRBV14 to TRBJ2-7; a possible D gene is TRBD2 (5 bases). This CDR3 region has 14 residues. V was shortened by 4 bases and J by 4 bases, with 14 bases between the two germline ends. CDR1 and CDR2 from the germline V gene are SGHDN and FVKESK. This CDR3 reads CASSPGPGLYEQYF. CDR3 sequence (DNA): TGTGCCAGCAGCCCAGGACCGGGGTTATACGAGCAGTACTTC.

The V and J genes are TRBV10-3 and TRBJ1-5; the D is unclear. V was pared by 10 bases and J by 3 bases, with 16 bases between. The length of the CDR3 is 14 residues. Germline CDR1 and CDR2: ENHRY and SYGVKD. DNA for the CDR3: TGTGCCACCTCAACGAGAGATAACAATCAGCCCCAGCATTTT. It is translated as CATSTRDNNQPQHF.

The CDR3 sequence: CSVEDKAEQYF. The CDR3 nucleotides read TGCAGCGTTGAAGACAAGGCCGAGCAGTACTTC. The chain recombines TRBV29-1 with TRBJ2-7; no clear D gene. The CDR3 runs to 11 residues. The germline V gene encodes CDR1 SQVTM and CDR2 ANQGSEA. The V end was cut by 0 bases, the J end by 6 bases, with 6 bases between.